The next 9 T cell receptor beta chains were all read from a single sample in a study of T cells after yellow fever vaccination. TCRdb ran MiXCR on the 5' RACE reads and lists one entry per CDR3 protein. The sample lists more than 350,000 distinct CDR3 sequences; 11% were seen once. Sequences were derived from PBMCs, sampled on the day of the first yellow fever vaccination. Source of these receptors: a man aged 18 to 30 who received the YFV17D yellow fever vaccine.

This clonotype was picked up a small number of times. This chain links TRBV10-3 with TRBJ2-2; TRBD1 matches 9 bases. Trimming removed 4 bases from V and 5 bases from J; junction bases left unmatched: 5. CDR3 length: 15 amino acids. Germline V lookup: CDR1 ENHRY, CDR2 SYGVKD. The CDR3 coding sequence is TGTGCCATCAGTGCACAGGGGGCGCTTACCGGGGAGCTGTTTTTT. Protein sequence: CAISAQGALTGELFF.

This clonotype appeared a few times. This chain uses TRBV24-1 with TRBJ2-1; 10 nucleotides align to TRBD2. The CDR3 length is 19 residues. V lost 5 bases and J lost 10; bases outside the gene matches: 22. The germline V gene encodes CDR1 KGHDR and CDR2 SFDVKD. CDR3 sequence (DNA): TGTGCCACCAGTGCCGGAGGGTGGCTAGCGGGGGCCCAGACAGGGGAGCAGTTCTTC. This sequence encodes CATSAGGWLAGAQTGEQFF.

This chain uses TRBV28 with TRBJ1-1; weak D call: TRBD1 (6 bases). V lost 4 bases and J 4 bases, leaving 13 bases between the germline ends. This CDR3 spans 14 amino acids. Germline lookup yields CDR1 MDHEN and CDR2 SYDVKM. In DNA, the CDR3 is TGTGCCAGCAGTTCGTACGACAGGTTCACTGAAGCTTTCTTT. The encoded protein is CASSSYDRFTEAFF.

This chain uses TRBV6-5 with TRBJ2-3; tentative D call: TRBD2 (7 bases). V lost 4 bases and J lost 2, with 13 bases in between. Per the germline V gene, CDR1 is MNHEY and CDR2 is SVGAGI. The CDR3 loop spans 15 amino acids. DNA of the CDR3: TGTGCCAGCAGTTCGGAGGGGGGGATCACAGATACGCAGTATTTT. Amino acids: CASSSEGGITDTQYF.

The chain is built from TRBV6-5 and TRBJ2-7, with TRBD1 matching over 7 bases. J was trimmed by 1 base and V by 2 bases; bases with no gene match: 2. The CDR3 is made up of 14 amino acids. Germline lookup yields CDR1 MNHEY and CDR2 SVGAGI. In DNA form, the CDR3 reads TGTGCCAGCAGTTACCCGGACAGGTCCTACGAGCAGTACTTC. Its protein product is CASSYPDRSYEQYF.

CDR3 in amino acids: CSARTGGWDQYF. CDR3 DNA: TGCAGTGCTCGGACGGGGGGGTGGGACCAGTACTTC. The chain couples TRBV20-1 to TRBJ2-5, with 8 bases identical to TRBD2. Germline-derived CDR1 and CDR2 are DFQATT and SNEGSKA (reference sequence). Trimming cost V 5 bases and J 10 bases; bases outside gene matches: 9. CDR3 size: 12 residues.

The chain couples TRBV19 to TRBJ1-1; a weak D match, TRBD1 (6 bases). V lost 4 bases to trimming and J lost 6 bases, with 18 bases between them. CDR3 length equals 15 residues. The germline V gene has CDR1 LNHDA and CDR2 SQIVND (reference sequence). CDR3 coding DNA: TGTGCCAGTAGTAGTCCCTACAGGGTTACGGCTGAAGCTTTCTTT. Translated: CASSSPYRVTAEAFF.

The CDR3 loop is CASSFGGSGYGYTF. For the CDR3, the DNA is TGCGCCAGCAGCTTTGGGGGGAGTGGCTATGGCTACACCTTC. The rearrangement uses TRBV5-1 and TRBJ1-2, with D tentatively TRBD1 (5 bases). CDR3 length: 14 residues. The germline V gene encodes CDR1 SGHRS and CDR2 YFSETQ. V lost 2 bases to trimming and J lost 4 bases, with 12 bases between them.

The chain uses TRBV4-3 and TRBJ2-2, with TRBD2 matching 10 bases. Trimming at V came to 0 bases and at J to 3 bases, leaving 4 bases not matched to a gene. Looked up from germline, CDR1 is LGHNA and CDR2 is YSLEER. The CDR3 sequence is 17 residues long. CDR3 nucleotides: TGCGCCAGCAGCCAAGAGGGAGCGGGGGGGCACACCGGGGAGCTGTTTTTT. Translating gives CASSQEGAGGHTGELFF.